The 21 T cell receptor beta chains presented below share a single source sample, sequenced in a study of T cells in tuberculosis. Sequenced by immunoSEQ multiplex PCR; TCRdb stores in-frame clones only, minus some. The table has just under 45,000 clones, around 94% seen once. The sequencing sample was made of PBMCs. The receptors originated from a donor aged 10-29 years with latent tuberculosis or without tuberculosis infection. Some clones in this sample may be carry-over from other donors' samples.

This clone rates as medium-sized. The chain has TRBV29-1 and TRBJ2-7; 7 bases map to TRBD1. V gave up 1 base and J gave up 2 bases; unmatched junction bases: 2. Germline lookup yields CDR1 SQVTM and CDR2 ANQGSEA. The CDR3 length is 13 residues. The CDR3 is CSVEGGQTYEQYF. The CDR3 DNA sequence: TGCAGCGTTGAAGGGGGACAGACCTACGAGCAGTACTTC.

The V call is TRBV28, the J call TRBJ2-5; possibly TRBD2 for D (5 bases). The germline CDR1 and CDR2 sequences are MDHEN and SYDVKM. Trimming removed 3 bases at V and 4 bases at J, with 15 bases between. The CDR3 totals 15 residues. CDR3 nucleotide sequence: TGTGCCAGCAGTTTGTTAGAGGGTTCCGTAGAGACCCAGTACTTC. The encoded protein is CASSLLEGSVETQYF.

CDR3 in DNA: TGTGCCAGCAGCTTAGGGGGGGACACTGAAGCTTTCTTT. This sequence encodes CASSLGGDTEAFF. The gene calls are TRBV7-2 and TRBJ1-1; tentative D call: TRBD1 (5 bases). Germline V gene lookup returns CDR1 SGHTA and CDR2 FQGNSA. Trimming stripped 1 base from V and 3 bases from J, with 6 bases between. The length of the CDR3 is 13 residues.

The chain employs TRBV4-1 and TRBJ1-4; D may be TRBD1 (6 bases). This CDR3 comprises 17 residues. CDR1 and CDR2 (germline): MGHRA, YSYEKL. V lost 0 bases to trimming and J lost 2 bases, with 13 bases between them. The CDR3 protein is CASSQDGRGATNEKLFF. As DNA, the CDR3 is TGCGCCAGCAGCCAAGATGGCAGGGGAGCGACTAATGAAAAACTGTTTTTT.

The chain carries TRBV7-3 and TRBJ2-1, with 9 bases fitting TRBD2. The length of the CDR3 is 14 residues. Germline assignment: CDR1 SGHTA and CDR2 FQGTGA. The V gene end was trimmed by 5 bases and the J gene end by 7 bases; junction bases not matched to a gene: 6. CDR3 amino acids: CASSPSGIDNEQFF. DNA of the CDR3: TGTGCCAGCAGCCCTAGCGGGATTGATAATGAGCAGTTCTTC.

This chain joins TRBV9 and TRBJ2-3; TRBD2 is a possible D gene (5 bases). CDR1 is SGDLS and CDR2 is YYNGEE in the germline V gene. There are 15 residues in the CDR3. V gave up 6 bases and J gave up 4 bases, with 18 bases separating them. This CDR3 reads CASTPDGDLPDTQYF. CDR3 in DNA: TGTGCCAGCACCCCCGACGGGGATCTCCCAGATACGCAGTATTTT.

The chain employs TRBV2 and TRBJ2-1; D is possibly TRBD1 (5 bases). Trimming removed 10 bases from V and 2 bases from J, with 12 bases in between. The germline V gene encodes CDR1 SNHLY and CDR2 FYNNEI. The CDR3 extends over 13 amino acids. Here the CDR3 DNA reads TGTGCCAATACTACAGGCACCTACAATGAGCAGTTCTTC. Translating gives CANTTGTYNEQFF.

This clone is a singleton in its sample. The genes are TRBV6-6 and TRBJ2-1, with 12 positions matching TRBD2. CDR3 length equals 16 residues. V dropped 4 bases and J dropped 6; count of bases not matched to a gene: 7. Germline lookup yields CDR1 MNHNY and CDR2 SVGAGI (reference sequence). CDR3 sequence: CASSSLAGGPPNEQFF. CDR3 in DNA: TGTGCCAGCAGTTCCCTAGCGGGAGGGCCCCCCAATGAGCAGTTCTTC.

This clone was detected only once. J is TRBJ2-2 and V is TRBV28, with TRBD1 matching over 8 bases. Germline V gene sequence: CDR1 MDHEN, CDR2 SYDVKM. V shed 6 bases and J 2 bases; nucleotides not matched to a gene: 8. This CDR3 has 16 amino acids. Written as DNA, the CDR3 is TGTGCCAGCAGCCTAGGACAGGGCCTTAACACCGGGGAGCTGTTTTTT. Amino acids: CASSLGQGLNTGELFF.

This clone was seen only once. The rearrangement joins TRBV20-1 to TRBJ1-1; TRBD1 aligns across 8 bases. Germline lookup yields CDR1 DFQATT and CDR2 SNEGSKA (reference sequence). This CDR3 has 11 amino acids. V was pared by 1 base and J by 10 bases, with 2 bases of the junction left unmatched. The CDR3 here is CSARGTGGAFF. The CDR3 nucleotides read TGCAGTGCTAGAGGCACAGGGGGAGCTTTCTTT.

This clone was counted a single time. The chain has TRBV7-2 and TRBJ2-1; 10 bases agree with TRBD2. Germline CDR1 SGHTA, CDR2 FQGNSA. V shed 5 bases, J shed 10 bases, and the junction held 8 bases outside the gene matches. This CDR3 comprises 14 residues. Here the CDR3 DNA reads TGTGCCAGCAGCCCGCGTGGTAGCGGGAGGGAGCAGTTCTTC. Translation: CASSPRGSGREQFF.

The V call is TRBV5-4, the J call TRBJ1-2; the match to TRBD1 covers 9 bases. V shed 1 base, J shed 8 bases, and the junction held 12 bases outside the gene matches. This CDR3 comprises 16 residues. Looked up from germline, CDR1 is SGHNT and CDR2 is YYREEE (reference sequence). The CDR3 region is CASSLPWTGEQGGYTF. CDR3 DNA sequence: TGTGCCAGCAGCTTGCCCTGGACAGGGGAACAGGGGGGCTACACCTTC.

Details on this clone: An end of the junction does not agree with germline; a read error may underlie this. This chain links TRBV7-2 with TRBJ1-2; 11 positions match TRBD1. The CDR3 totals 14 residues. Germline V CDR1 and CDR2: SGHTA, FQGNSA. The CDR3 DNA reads TGTGCCAGCAGCTTAACGAATCTAGGACAGGGGGCCGCCTTC. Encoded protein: CASSLTNLGQGAAF.

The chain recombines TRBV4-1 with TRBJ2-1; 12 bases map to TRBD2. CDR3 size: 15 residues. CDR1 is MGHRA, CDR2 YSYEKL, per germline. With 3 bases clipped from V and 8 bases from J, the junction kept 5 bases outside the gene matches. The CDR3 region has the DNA TGCGCCAGCAGCCAGACTAGCGGGAGTTTCGATGAGCAGTTCTTC. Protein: CASSQTSGSFDEQFF.

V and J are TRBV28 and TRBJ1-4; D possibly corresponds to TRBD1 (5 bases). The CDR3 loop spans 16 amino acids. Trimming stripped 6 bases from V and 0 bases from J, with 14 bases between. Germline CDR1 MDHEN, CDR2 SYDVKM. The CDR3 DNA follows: TGTGCCAGCAGACGGCCAGGGCCTGCAACTAATGAAAAACTGTTTTTT. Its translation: CASRRPGPATNEKLFF.

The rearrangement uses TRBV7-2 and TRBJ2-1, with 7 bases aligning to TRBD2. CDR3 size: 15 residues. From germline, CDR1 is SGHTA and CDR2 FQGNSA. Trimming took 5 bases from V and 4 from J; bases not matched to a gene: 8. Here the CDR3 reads CASSPEPREYNEQFF. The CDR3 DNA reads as TGTGCCAGCAGCCCAGAACCGCGGGAGTACAATGAGCAGTTCTTC. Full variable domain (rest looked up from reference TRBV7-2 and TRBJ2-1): GAGVSQSPSNKVTEKGKDVELRCDPISGHTALYWYRQSLGQGLEFLIYFQGNSAPDKSGLPSDRFSAERTGGSVSTLTIQRTQQEDSAVYLCASSPEPREYNEQFFGPGTRLTVL.

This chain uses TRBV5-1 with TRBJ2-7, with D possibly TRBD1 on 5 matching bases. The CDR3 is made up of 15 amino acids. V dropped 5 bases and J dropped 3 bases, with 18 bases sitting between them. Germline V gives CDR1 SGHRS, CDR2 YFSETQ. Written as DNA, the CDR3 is TGCGCCAGCAGTATTAGGGGAACATCGGTCTACGAGCAGTACTTC. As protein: CASSIRGTSVYEQYF.

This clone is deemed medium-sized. CDR3 region: CASSQAPGLAGVEQFF. DNA for the CDR3: TGTGCCAGCAGCCAGGCGCCGGGACTAGCGGGAGTTGAGCAGTTCTTC. This chain joins TRBV4-2 and TRBJ2-1; 14 bases fit TRBD2. The CDR3 spans 16 residues. Germline V lookup: CDR1 LGHNA, CDR2 YNFKEQ. Trimming took 3 bases from V and 9 from J; bases not matched to a gene: 7.

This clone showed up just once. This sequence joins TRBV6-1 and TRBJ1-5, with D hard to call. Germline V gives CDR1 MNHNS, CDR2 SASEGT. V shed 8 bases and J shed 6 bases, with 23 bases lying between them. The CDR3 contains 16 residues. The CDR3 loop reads CASCGLVGFLGQPQHF. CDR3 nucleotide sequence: TGTGCCAGCTGTGGGCTAGTAGGATTCCTTGGTCAGCCCCAGCATTTT.

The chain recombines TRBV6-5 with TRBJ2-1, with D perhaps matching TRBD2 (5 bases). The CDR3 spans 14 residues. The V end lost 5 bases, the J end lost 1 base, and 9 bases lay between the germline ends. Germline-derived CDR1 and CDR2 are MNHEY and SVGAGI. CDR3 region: CASSEGGSYNEQFF. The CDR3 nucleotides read TGTGCCAGCAGTGAGGGCGGTTCCTACAATGAGCAGTTCTTC.

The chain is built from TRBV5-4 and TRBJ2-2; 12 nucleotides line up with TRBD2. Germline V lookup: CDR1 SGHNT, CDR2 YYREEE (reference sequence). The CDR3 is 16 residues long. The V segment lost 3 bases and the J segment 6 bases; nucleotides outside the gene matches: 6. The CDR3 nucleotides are TGTGCCAGCAGCTCCCAGACTAGCGGGAGTCCCGGGGAGCTGTTTTTT. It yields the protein CASSSQTSGSPGELFF.